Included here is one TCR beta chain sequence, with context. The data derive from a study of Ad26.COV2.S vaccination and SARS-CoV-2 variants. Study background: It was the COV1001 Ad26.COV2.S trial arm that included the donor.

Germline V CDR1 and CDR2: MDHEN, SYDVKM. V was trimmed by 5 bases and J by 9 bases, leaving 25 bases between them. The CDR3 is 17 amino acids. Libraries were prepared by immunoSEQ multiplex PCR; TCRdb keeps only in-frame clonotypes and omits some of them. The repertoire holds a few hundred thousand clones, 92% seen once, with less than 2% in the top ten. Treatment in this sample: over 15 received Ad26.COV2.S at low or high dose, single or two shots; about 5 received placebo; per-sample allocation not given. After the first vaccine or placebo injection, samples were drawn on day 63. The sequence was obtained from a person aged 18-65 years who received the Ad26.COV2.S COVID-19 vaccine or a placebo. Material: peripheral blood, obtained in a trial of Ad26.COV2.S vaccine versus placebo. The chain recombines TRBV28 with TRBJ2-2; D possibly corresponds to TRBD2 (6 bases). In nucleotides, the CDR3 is TGTGCCAGCAGTATACGCAGGGAGCGGGCCGTACTAAGGGAGCTGTTTTTT. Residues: CASSIRRERAVLRELFF. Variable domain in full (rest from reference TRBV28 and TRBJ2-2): DVKVTQSSRYLVKRTGEKVFLECVQDMDHENMFWYRQDPGLGLRLIYFSYDVKMKEKGDIPEGYSVSREKKERFSLILESASTNQTSMYLCASSIRRERAVLRELFFGEGSRLTVL.